The subject of this entry is one T cell receptor (beta chain). Under the authors' procedure: Reference gene primer amplification in the assay estimated nucleated cell counts. Profiled with immunoSEQ multiplex PCR; TCRdb holds only in-frame clones, not every one. The V and J calls and the clone size are those of that table, but D and trimming were determined from the DNA. The sample lists fewer than 25,000 clones, approximately 92% occurring once. The CDR3 covers 14 residues. The V gene's germline CDR1 is SGHRS and CDR2 YFSETQ. V shed 4 bases, J shed 9 bases, and the junction held 7 bases outside the gene matches. The sample belongs to a study of blood T cell repertoires in COVID-19. The overall study: Acute and convalescent COVID-19 specimens originated in the United States, Italy and Spain. Sample material is recorded as cDNA or gDNA derived from T cells, B-cell-depleted T cells, or PBMCs.

The chain carries TRBV5-1 and TRBJ2-1; 10 positions match TRBD1. The receptor comes from a man in his 70s with active COVID-19. The sequencing sample was made of peripheral blood. The chain's CDR3 is CASSVDRGGGEQFF. CDR3 in DNA: TGCGCCAGCAGCGTGGACAGGGGGGGTGGTGAGCAGTTCTTC.